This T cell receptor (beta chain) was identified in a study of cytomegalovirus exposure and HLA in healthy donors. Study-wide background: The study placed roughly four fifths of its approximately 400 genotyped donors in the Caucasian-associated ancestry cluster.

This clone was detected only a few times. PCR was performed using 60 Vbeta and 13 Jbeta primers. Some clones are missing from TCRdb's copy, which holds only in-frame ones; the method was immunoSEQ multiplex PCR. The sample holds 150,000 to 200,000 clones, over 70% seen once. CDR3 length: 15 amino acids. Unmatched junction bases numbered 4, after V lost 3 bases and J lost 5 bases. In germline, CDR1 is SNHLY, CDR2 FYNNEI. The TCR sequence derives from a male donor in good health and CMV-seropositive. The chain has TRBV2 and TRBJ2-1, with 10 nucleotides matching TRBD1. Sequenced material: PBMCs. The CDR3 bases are TGTGCCAGCAGTGATCCCGGGACAGGGGACAATGAGCAGTTCTTC. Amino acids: CASSDPGTGDNEQFF. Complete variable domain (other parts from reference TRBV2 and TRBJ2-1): EPEVTQTPSHQVTQMGQEVILRCVPISNHLYFYWYRQILGQKVEFLVSFYNNEISEKSEIFDDQFSVERPDGSNFTLKIRSTKLEDSAMYFCASSDPGTGDNEQFFGPGTRLTVL.